This T cell receptor (beta chain) stems from a study of T-cell memory formation after mild COVID-19. Across the whole study: Across donors, TCR clusters were largely donor specific.

Trimming took off 5 bases at V and 10 bases at J, with 17 bases between the two ends. The CDR3 covers 13 residues. Germline V gene sequence: CDR1 SEHNR, CDR2 FQNEAQ (reference sequence). In this sample, this clonotype turned up a few times. Its antigen is unidentified. Study findings and constraints: There was a balanced CD4/CD8 profile in clones contracting day 15 to 85, and later expanders leaned CD4+.

The authors produced TCR alpha and TCR beta cDNA libraries with sample barcodes and UMIs by 5'RACE using constant-segment primers. Via MiXCR, TCRdb re-called the 5' RACE reads, giving one row per CDR3 protein. The sample contains 35,000 to 50,000 distinct CDR3 sequences, roughly 9% of which appear only once. The sample comprised PBMCs or a T cell subset sorted from them (not recorded which). The source is an adult woman who had mild COVID-19 (a few samples of this study predate the infection). Cell type and time point are not known. The chain employs TRBV7-9 and TRBJ1-1; D uncertain. CDR3 DNA: TGTGCCAGCAGCCCCTTCACTGGCAGGAGAGCTTTCTTT. Translation: CASSPFTGRRAFF.